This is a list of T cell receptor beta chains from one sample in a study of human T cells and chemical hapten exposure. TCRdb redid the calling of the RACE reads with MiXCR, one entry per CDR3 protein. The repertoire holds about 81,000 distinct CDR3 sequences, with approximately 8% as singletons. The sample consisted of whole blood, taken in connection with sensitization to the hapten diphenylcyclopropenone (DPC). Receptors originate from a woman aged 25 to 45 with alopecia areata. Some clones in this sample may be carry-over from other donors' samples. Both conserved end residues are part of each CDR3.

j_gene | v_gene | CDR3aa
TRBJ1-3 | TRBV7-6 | CASSLGQGYTIYF
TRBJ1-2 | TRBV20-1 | CSAPGGKRGNNYGYTF
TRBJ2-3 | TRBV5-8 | CASSLVATTDTQYF
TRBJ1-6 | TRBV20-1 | CSAEITGGNSPLHF
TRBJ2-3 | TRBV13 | CASSLVPGLGSDTQYF
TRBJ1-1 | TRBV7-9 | CASSLGASRGGTEAFF
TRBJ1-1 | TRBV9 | CASSSAGRTEAFF
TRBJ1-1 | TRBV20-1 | CSARDRVKNTEAFF
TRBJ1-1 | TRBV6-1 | CASSSLRAFF
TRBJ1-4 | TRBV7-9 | CASSRTGGGDEKLFF
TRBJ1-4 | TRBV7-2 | CASSAGQGSEKLFF
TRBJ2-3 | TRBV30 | CAWNGATQYF
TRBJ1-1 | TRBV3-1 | CASSPQQGGTEAFF
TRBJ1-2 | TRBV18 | CASSEQSNYGYTF
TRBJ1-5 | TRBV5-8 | CASSLAGYSNQPQHF
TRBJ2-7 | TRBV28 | CASSPGLSYEQYF
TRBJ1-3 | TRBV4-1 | CASSHGTYGNTIYF
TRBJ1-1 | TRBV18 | CASSPSEIQGYTEAFF
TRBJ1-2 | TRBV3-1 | CASSQVWDRRTHGYTF
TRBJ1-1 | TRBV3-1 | CASSRTGEAFF
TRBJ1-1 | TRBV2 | CASLAGANTEAFF
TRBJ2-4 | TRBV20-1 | CSVPGQGAAKNIQYF
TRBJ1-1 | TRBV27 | CASSLRGSDTEAFF
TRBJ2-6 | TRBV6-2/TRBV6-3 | CASSTTGQVSGANVLTF
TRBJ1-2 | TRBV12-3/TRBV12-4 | CASRKATGGVLGYTF
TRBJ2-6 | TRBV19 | CASTDRAAASGANVLTF
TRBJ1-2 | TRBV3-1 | CASSQLYANYGYTF
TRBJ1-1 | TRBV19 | CASRPGTRGYTEAFF
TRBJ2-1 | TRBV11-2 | CASSPTAAEQFF
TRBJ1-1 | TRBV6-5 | CASSLGVGFEAFF
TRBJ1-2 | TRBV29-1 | CSARQGDAGYTF
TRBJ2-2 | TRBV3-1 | CASSQVLGLAGENTNTGELFF
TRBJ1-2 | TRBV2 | CASSGRGQYYGYTF
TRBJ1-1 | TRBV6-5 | CASSYYGANTEAFF
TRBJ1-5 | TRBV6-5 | CASSSQGTFNQPQHF
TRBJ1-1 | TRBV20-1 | CSASGGADTEAFF
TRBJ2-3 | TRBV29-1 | CSVEDLGTGVF
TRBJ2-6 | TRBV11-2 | CASSHRTSSGANVLTF
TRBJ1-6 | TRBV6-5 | CASSLQGINSPLHF
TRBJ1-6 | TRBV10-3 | CAISTRDRNSPLHF
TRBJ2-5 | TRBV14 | CASSPPRKEEEETQYF
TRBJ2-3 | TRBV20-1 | CSARARTSTDTQYF
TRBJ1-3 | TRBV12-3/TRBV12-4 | CASSRDGRSGNTIYF
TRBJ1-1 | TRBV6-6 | CASPRTQGMNTEAFF
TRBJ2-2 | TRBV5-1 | CASSSTGTSDTGELFF
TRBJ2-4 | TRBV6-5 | CASSPRRGPAKNIQYF
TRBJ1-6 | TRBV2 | CASSWARDSNSPLHF
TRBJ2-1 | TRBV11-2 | CASSLDPYDRYGTYEQFF
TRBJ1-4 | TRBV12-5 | CASGPGLTTTNEKLFF
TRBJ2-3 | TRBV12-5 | CASERAGLTDTQYF
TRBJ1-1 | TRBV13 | CASSLVGTEAFF
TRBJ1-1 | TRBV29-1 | CSVVDRRNTEAFF
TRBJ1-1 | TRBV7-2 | CASSSDRGYPEAFF
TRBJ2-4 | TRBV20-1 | CSAKGRYAKNIQYF
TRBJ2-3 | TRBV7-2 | CASSFRRGGADTQYF
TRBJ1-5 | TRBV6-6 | CASTLILSLPQHF
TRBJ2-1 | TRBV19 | CASRRLAGGPDEQFF